Below, 9 T cell receptor beta chains from the same sample are listed, as sequenced in a study of blood T cell repertoires in COVID-19. Clones were sequenced by immunoSEQ multiplex PCR, and TCRdb holds only the in-frame ones, with some missing. The table shows about 220,000 clones, with around 80% occurring only once. The specimen sequenced was peripheral blood. The source of these receptors is a woman in her sixties or seventies who had recovered from COVID-19.

The rearrangement links TRBV6-2 or TRBV6-3 to TRBJ1-4; TRBD1 matches at 9 bases. The CDR3 length is 14 residues. Trimming cost V 5 bases and J 7 bases; bases outside gene matches: 5. CDR1 is MNHEY, CDR2 SVGEGT, per germline. CDR3 sequence: CASSRTGVGEKLFF. The CDR3 coding sequence is TGTGCCAGCAGTCGGACAGGGGTGGGTGAAAAACTGTTTTTT.

Details on this clone: Other DNA sequences in this sample translate to the same CDR3. As DNA, the CDR3 is TGTGCCAGCAGTTTGGGACAGGGCTATGGCTACACCTTC. This sequence encodes CASSLGQGYGYTF. The chain recombines TRBV12-3 or TRBV12-4 with TRBJ1-2, with 9 bases that match TRBD1. V shed 3 bases, J shed 4 bases, and the junction held 0 bases outside the gene matches. The CDR3 length is 13 residues.

The genes are TRBV20-1 and TRBJ1-1; D is unclear. The CDR3 length is 8 residues. Deletions cut 7 bases from V and 10 bases from J, with 7 bases between. The germline V gene has CDR1 DFQATT and CDR2 SNEGSKA (reference sequence). Here the CDR3 reads CSVLGAFF. Written as DNA, the CDR3 is TGCAGTGTACTCGGAGCTTTCTTT.

This sequence joins TRBV11-2 and TRBJ1-5; 7 bases agree with TRBD1. CDR3 length equals 15 residues. V lost 1 base and J lost 2; bases outside the gene matches: 2. From germline, CDR1 is SGHAT and CDR2 FQNNGV. CDR3 sequence: CASSLGDRGNQPQHF. CDR3 nucleotide sequence: TGTGCCAGCAGCTTAGGAGACAGGGGCAATCAGCCCCAGCATTTT.

The rearrangement uses TRBV7-2 and TRBJ1-1; a weak D match, TRBD1 (6 bases). The germline V gene has CDR1 SGHTA and CDR2 FQGNSA. Trimming pared 5 bases from V and 4 bases from J, leaving 17 bases between. There are 15 residues in the CDR3. CDR3: CASSPHTGMSTEAFF. CDR3 DNA: TGTGCCAGCAGCCCCCACACAGGGATGAGCACTGAAGCTTTCTTT.

The chain links TRBV2 to TRBJ2-7; the D gene is possibly TRBD2 (5 bases). The CDR3 is 13 amino acids. Germline-derived CDR1 and CDR2 are SNHLY and FYNNEI. V lost 3 bases, J lost 4 bases, and 10 bases lay in between. The CDR3 region has the DNA TGTGCCAGCAGTGAGAACGGGATTTACGAGCAGTACTTC. Amino acids: CASSENGIYEQYF. Variable domain in full (rest from reference TRBV2 and TRBJ2-7): EPEVTQTPSHQVTQMGQEVILRCVPISNHLYFYWYRQILGQKVEFLVSFYNNEISEKSEIFDDQFSVERPDGSNFTLKIRSTKLEDSAMYFCASSENGIYEQYFGPGTRLTVT.

The chain joins TRBV7-2 to TRBJ2-7; 11 nucleotides match TRBD1. CDR3 length: 16 amino acids. The germline V gene encodes CDR1 SGHTA and CDR2 FQGNSA. J was trimmed by 3 bases and V by 0 bases; bases with no gene match: 4. The CDR3 spells CASSLAGQGGIYEQYF. The CDR3 coding sequence is TGTGCCAGCAGCTTAGCGGGACAGGGGGGGATCTACGAGCAGTACTTC.

The J gene is TRBJ2-5, the V gene TRBV5-1; the D gene is possibly TRBD1 (5 bases). V was cut by 0 bases and J by 3 bases, with 6 bases left in between. Germline V lookup: CDR1 SGHRS, CDR2 YFSETQ. The CDR3 covers 13 residues. CDR3 nucleotides: TGCGCCAGCAGCTTGGGACAGAAAGAGACCCAGTACTTC. Protein sequence: CASSLGQKETQYF.

This clone was seen just once. The chain combines TRBV4-1 with TRBJ2-1; a possible D gene is TRBD1 (6 bases). This CDR3 has 15 amino acids. Trimming pared 2 bases from V and 4 bases from J, leaving 12 bases between. The germline V gene has CDR1 MGHRA and CDR2 YSYEKL. CDR3 region: CASSQRGTTYNEQFF. The CDR3 coding sequence is TGCGCCAGCAGCCAAAGGGGGACGACGTACAATGAGCAGTTCTTC.